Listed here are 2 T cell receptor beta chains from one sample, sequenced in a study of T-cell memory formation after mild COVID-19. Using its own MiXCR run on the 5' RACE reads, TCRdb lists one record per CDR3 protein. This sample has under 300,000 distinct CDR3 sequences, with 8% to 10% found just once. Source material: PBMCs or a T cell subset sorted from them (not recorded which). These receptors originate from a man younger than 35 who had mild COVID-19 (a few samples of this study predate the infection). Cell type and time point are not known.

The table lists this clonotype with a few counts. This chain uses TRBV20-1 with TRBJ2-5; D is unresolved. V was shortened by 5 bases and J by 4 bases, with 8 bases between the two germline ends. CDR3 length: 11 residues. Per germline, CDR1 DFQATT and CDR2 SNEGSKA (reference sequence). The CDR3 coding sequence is TGCAGTGCTCGACTTGTAGAGACCCAGTACTTC. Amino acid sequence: CSARLVETQYF.

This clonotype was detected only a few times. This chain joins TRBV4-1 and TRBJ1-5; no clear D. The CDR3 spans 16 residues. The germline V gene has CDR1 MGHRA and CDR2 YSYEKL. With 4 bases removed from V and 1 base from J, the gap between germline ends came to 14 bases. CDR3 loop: CASSPVRGPSNQPQHF. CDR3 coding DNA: TGCGCCAGCAGCCCCGTGAGAGGCCCCAGCAATCAGCCCCAGCATTTT.